This TCR beta chain was retrieved from a study of human T cells and chemical hapten exposure. Time point meaning: healthy volunteer bleed at 2 weeks. Someone pulled total RNA out of unfractionated whole blood. Germline trimming cut 4 bases from V and 8 bases from J; bases unmatched to any gene: 5. Germline-derived CDR1 and CDR2 are MDHEN and SYDVKM. This CDR3 spans 12 amino acids. TCRdb reanalysed the RACE reads using MiXCR and keeps one entry per CDR3 protein. The data hold 85,000 to 95,000 distinct CDR3 sequences, with approximately 8.2% observed a single time. This chain connects TRBV28 to TRBJ2-7, with 7 bases matching TRBD1. Sequenced: whole blood. The origin of this receptor is a female donor in good health. Some clones in this sample may be carry-over from other donors' samples. CDR3 sequence: CASSSDRFQQYF. DNA of the CDR3: TGTGCCAGCAGTTCGGACAGGTTCCAGCAGTACTTC.